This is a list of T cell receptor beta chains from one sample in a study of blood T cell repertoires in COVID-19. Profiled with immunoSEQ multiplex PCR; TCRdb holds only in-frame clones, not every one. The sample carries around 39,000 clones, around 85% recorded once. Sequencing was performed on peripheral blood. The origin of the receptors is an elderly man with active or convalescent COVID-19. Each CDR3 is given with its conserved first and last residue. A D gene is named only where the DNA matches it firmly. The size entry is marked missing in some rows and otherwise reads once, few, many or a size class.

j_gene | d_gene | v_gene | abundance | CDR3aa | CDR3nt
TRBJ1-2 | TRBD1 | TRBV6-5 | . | CASSPRTGPGYTF | TGTGCCAGCAGCCCCCGGACAGGGCCTGGCTACACCTTC
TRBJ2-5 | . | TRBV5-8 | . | CASSLVRGETQYF | TGTGCCAGCAGCTTGGTAAGGGGAGAGACCCAGTACTTC
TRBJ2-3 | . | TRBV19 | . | CASSGSAVRGHPSTDTQYF | TGTGCCAGTAGTGGCTCCGCGGTTCGCGGCCACCCTAGCACAGATACGCAGTATTTT
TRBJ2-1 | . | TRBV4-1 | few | CASSQVRLASYNEQFF | TGCGCCAGCAGCCAAGTCCGGCTAGCCTCCTACAATGAGCAGTTCTTC
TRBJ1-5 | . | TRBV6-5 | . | CASSYQGKQPQHF | TGTGCCAGCAGTTACCAGGGGAAACAGCCCCAGCATTTT
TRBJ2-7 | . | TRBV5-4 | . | CASSLVGMEGEQYF | TGTGCCAGCAGCTTGGTCGGGATGGAAGGCGAGCAGTACTTC
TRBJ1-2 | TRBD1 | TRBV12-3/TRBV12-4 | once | CASSRDRDYGYTF | TGTGCCAGCAGTCGGGACAGGGACTATGGCTACACCTTC
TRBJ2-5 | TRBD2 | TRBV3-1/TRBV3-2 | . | CASSQGNSGGNQETQYF | TGTGCCAGCAGCCAAGGGAATAGCGGGGGGAACCAAGAGACCCAGTACTTC
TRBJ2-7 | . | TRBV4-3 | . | CASSPVQGSYEQYF | TGCGCCAGCAGCCCCGTTCAGGGGTCCTACGAGCAGTACTTC
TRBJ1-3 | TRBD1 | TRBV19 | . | CASRPTKTGASGNTIYF | TGTGCCAGTAGACCTACGAAGACAGGGGCCTCTGGAAACACCATATATTTT
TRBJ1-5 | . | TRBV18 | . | CASSPGRDDQPQHF | TGTGCCAGCTCACCGGGCAGGGATGATCAGCCCCAGCATTTT
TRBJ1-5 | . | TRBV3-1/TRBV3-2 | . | CASSQTGNQPQHF | TGTGCCAGCAGCCAAACGGGCAATCAGCCCCAGCATTTT
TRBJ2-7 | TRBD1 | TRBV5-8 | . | CASSLYRDRAREQYF | TGTGCCAGCAGCTTGTACCGGGACAGGGCTCGCGAGCAGTACTTC
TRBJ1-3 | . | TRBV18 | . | CASSPRPGDTIYF | TGTGCCAGCTCTCCCAGACCCGGGGACACCATATATTTT
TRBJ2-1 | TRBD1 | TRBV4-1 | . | CASSQDARGQNEQFF | TGCGCCAGCAGCCAAGATGCCAGGGGGCAAAATGAGCAGTTCTTC
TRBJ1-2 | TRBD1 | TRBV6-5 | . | CASRDRGNYGYTF | TGTGCCAGCAGGGACAGGGGAAACTATGGCTACACCTTC
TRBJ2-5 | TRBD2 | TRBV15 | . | CATSGELAVEQETQYF | TGTGCCACCAGCGGGGAGCTAGCGGTCGAACAAGAGACCCAGTACTTC
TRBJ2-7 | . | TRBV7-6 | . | CASSLMPGQSYEQYF | TGTGCCAGCAGCTTAATGCCGGGACAATCCTACGAGCAGTACTTC
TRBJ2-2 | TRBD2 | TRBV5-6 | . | CASSFLAGATGELFF | TGTGCCAGCAGCTTCTTAGCGGGAGCCACCGGGGAGCTGTTTTTT
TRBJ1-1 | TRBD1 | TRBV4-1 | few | CASRSGGTEAFF | TGCGCCAGCAGGTCAGGGGGCACTGAAGCTTTCTTT
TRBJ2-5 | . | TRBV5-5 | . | CASSLGARQETQYF | TGTGCCAGCAGCTTGGGAGCTAGACAAGAGACCCAGTACTTC
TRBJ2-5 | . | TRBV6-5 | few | CASSYEGIAEETQYF | TGTGCCAGCAGTTACGAGGGAATTGCGGAAGAGACCCAGTACTTC
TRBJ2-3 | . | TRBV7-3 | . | CASSLMRGTDTQYF | TGTGCCAGCAGCTTAATGAGGGGCACAGATACGCAGTATTTT
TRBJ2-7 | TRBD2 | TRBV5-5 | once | CASSLLSGTTSYEQYF | TGTGCCAGCAGCTTGCTTAGCGGGACGACCTCCTACGAGCAGTACTTC
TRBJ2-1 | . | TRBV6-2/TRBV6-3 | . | CASSYSRRDEQFF | TGTGCCAGCAGTTATTCCCGGCGGGATGAGCAGTTCTTC
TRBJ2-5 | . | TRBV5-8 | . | CATRSFALETQYF | TGTGCCACCCGGTCCTTCGCACTAGAGACCCAGTACTTC
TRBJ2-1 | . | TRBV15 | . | CATSRVGEEVNEQFF | TGTGCCACCAGCAGAGTAGGAGAGGAGGTCAATGAGCAGTTCTTC
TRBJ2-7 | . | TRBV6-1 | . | CASSEYGGRYEQYF | TGTGCCAGCAGTGAATACGGGGGACGGTACGAGCAGTACTTC
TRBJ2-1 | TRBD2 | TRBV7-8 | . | CASSFGSLAEAYNEQFF | TGTGCCAGCAGCTTCGGCAGCCTAGCGGAAGCCTACAATGAGCAGTTCTTC
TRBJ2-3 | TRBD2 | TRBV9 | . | CASSHTTEAGVKDTQYF | TGTGCCAGCAGCCACACCACGGAGGCGGGAGTGAAAGATACGCAGTATTTT
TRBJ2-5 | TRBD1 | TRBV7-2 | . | CASSLARGQGDF | TGTGCCAGCAGCTTAGCGAGGGGACAGGGGGACTTC
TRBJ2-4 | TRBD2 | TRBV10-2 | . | CASPSGVAKNIQYF | TGCGCCAGCCCTAGCGGAGTAGCCAAAAACATTCAGTACTTC
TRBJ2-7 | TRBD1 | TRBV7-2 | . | CASSLGQGHEQYF | TGTGCCAGCAGCTTAGGACAGGGGCACGAGCAGTACTTC
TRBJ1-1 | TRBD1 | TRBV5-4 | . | CASSLGMQGAFLGTEAFF | TGTGCCAGCAGCTTGGGGATGCAGGGGGCATTTTTGGGCACTGAAGCTTTCTTT
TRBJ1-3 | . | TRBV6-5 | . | CASKEDRGSGNTIYF | TGTGCCAGCAAAGAGGATAGAGGCTCTGGAAACACCATATATTTT
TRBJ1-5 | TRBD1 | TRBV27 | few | CASSTTSQGAGQPQHF | TGTGCCAGCAGTACTACTTCACAGGGGGCGGGTCAGCCCCAGCATTTT
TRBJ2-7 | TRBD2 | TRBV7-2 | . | CASSLTSAAEQYF | TGTGCCAGCAGCTTAACTAGCGCGGCCGAGCAGTACTTC
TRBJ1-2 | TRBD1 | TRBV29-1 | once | CSVEVLTGDGYTF | TGCAGCGTTGAGGTATTGACAGGGGACGGCTACACCTTC
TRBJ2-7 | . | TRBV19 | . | CASSRQKGLFYEQYF | TGTGCCAGTAGTAGACAGAAGGGCCTTTTCTACGAGCAGTACTTC
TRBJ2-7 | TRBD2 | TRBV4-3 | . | CASSQSWAAGGEQYF | TGCGCCAGCAGCCAGTCCTGGGCCGCGGGGGGCGAGCAGTACTTC
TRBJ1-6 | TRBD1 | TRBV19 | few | CASTGQGYSPLHF | TGTGCCAGCACCGGACAGGGCTATTCACCCCTCCACTTT
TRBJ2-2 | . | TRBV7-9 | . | CASSFWLGVDTGELFF | TGTGCCAGCAGCTTTTGGTTAGGGGTCGACACCGGGGAGCTGTTTTTT
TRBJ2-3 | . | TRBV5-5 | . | CASSSSPGQVTDTQYF | TGTGCCAGCAGCTCCAGTCCGGGACAAGTAACAGATACGCAGTATTTT
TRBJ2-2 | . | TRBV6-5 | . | CASSYSRGGELFF | TGTGCCAGCAGTTACTCGAGAGGCGGGGAGCTGTTTTTT
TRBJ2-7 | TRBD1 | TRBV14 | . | CASSPALGQGGYEQYF | TGTGCCAGCAGCCCAGCGCTGGGACAGGGGGGATACGAGCAGTACTTC
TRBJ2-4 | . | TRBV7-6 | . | CASRDLGTPLLAKNIQYF | TGTGCCAGCAGGGACCTCGGGACACCTCTTCTAGCCAAAAACATTCAGTACTTC
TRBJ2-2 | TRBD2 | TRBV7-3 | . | CASGLAGRTGELFF | TGTGCCTCCGGACTAGCGGGTCGCACCGGGGAGCTGTTTTTT
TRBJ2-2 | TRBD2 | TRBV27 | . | CASRWREAGDSNTGELFF | TGTGCCAGCAGATGGAGGGAAGCGGGAGACTCGAACACCGGGGAGCTGTTTTTT
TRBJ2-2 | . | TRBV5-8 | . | CASSFGTLGSRAPGELFF | TGTGCCAGCAGCTTCGGGACTCTGGGGAGCCGTGCACCCGGGGAGCTGTTTTTT
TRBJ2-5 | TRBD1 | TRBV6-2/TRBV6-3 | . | CASSDGQGKETQYF | TGTGCCAGCAGCGACGGACAGGGTAAAGAGACCCAGTACTTC
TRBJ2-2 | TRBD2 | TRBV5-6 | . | CASSLAGGAGGTGELFF | TGTGCCAGCAGCTTGGCCGGGGGTGCGGGAGGTACCGGGGAGCTGTTTTTT
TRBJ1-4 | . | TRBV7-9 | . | CASSLSGAGEKLFF | TGTGCCAGCAGCTTAAGCGGGGCAGGGGAAAAACTGTTTTTT
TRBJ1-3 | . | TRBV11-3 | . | CASSFGQGTENTIYF | TGTGCCAGCAGCTTCGGGCAGGGAACAGAAAACACCATATATTTT
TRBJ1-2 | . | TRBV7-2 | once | CASSLNGRGGGYGYTF | TGTGCCAGCAGCTTAAACGGCAGGGGCGGCGGCTATGGCTACACCTTC
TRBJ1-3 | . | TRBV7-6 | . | CASSLEQGVMGNTIYF | TGTGCCAGCAGCTTAGAACAGGGAGTAATGGGAAACACCATATATTTT
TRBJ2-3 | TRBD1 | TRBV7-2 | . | CASRRTGNTDTQYF | TGTGCCAGCAGACGGACAGGGAACACAGATACGCAGTATTTT
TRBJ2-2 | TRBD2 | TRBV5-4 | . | CASSPTAGGNTGELFF | TGTGCCAGCAGCCCCACAGCGGGGGGGAACACCGGGGAGCTGTTTTTT
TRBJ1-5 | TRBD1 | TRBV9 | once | CASSVAGDSQPQHF | TGTGCCAGCAGCGTAGCGGGGGACAGTCAGCCCCAGCATTTT
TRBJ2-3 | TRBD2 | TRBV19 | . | CASSMSSGSSTDTQYF | TGTGCCAGTAGTATGTCTAGCGGGAGCTCTACAGATACGCAGTATTTT
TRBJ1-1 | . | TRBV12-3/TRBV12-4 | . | CASSSPWSAEAFF | TGTGCCAGCAGTTCTCCGTGGAGTGCTGAAGCTTTCTTT